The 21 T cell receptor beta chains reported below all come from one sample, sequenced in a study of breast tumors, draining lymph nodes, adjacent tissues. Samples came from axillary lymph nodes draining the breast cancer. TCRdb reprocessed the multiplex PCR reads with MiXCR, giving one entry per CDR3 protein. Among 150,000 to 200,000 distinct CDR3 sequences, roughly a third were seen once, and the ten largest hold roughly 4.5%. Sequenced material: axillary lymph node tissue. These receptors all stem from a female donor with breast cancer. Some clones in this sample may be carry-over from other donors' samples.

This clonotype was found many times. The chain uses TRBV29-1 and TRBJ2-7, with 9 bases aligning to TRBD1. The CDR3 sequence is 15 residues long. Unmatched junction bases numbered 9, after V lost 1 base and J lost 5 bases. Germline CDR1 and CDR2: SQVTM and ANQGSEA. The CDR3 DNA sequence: TGCAGCGTTGAAGGAGGGACAGGGCCGCTAGACGAGCAGTACTTC. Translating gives CSVEGGTGPLDEQYF.

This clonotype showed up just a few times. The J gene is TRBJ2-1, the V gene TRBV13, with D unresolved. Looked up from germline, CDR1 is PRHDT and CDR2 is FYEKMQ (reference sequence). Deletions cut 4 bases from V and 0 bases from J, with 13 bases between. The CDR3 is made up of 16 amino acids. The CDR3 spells CASSSLDGISYNEQFF. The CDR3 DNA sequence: TGTGCCAGCAGCTCTCTCGACGGTATCTCCTACAATGAGCAGTTCTTC.

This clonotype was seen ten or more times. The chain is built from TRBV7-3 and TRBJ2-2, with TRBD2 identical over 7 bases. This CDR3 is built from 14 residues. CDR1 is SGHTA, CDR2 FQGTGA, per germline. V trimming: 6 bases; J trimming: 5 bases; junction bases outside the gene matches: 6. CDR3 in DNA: TGTGCCAGCAGTGCTAGCGGACCAACCGGGGAGCTGTTTTTT. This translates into CASSASGPTGELFF.

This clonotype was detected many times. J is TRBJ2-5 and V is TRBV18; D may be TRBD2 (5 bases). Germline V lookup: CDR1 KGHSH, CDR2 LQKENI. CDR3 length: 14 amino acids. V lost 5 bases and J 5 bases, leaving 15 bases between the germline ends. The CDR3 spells CASSTHEGRETQYF. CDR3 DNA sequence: TGTGCCAGCTCAACGCATGAGGGTCGTGAGACCCAGTACTTC.

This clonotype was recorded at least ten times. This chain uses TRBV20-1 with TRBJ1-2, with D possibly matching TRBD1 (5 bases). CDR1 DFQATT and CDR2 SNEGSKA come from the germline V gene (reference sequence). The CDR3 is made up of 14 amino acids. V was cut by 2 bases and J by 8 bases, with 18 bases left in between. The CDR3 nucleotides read TGCAGTGCTAGAAGAGGGGTAGGGTTCGGGGGCTACACCTTC. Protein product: CSARRGVGFGGYTF.

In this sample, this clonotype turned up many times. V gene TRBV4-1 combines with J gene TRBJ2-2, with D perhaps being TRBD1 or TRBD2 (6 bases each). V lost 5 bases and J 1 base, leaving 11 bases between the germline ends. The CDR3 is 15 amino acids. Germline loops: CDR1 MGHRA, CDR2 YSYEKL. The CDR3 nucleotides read TGCGCCAGCAGCAAGGGGGGAGGGAACACCGGGGAGCTGTTTTTT. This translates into CASSKGGGNTGELFF.

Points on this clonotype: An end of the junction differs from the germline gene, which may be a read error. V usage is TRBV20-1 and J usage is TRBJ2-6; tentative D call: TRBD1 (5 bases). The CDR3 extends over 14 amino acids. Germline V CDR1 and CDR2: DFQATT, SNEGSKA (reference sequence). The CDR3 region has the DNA TGCAGTGCTCCCGGCGGCTCTGGGGCCACCGTCCTGACTTTC. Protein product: CSAPGGSGATVLTF.

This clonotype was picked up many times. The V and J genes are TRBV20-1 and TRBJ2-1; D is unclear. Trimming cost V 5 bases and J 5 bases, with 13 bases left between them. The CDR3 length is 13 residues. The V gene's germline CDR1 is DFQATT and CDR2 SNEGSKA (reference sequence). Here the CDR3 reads CSAPIDPNNEQFF. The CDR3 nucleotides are TGCAGTGCTCCCATCGATCCAAACAATGAGCAGTTCTTC.

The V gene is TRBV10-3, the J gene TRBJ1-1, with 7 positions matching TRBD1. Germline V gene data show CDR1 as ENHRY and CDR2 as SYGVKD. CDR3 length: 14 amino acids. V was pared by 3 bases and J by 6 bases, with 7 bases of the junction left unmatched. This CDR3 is CAISDPDRVSEAFF. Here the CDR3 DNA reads TGTGCCATCAGTGACCCAGACAGGGTTTCTGAAGCTTTCTTT.

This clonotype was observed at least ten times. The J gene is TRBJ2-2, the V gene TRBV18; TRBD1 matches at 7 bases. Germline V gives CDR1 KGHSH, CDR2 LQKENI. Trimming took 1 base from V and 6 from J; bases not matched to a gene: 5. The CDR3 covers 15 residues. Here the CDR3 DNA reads TGTGCCAGCTCACCACAGGGGGCGTTACCCGGGGAGCTGTTTTTT. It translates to CASSPQGALPGELFF.

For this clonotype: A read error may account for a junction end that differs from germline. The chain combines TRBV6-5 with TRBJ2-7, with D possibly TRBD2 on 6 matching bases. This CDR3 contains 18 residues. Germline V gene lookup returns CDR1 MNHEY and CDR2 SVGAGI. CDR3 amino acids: CASSYSTLSSVKSYEQCF. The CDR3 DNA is TGTGCCAGCAGTTACTCGACGTTGTCTAGCGTCAAGTCCTACGAGCAGTGCTTC.

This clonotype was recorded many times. CDR3 DNA sequence: TGTGCCAGTAGTCGCCTTGGGGACAACGTAAATCAGCCCCAGCATTTT. Translated, it gives CASSRLGDNVNQPQHF. V and J are TRBV19 and TRBJ1-5; D may be TRBD1 (6 bases). Per germline, CDR1 LNHDA and CDR2 SQIVND (reference sequence). V lost 5 bases and J lost 4, with 18 bases in between. The CDR3 contains 16 residues.

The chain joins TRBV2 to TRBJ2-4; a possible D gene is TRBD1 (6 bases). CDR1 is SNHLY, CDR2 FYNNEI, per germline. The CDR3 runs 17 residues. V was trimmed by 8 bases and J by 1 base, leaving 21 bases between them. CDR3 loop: CASCSRGSGRAKNIQYF. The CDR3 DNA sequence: TGTGCCAGCTGCTCGAGGGGGTCGGGCCGTGCCAAAAACATTCAGTACTTC.

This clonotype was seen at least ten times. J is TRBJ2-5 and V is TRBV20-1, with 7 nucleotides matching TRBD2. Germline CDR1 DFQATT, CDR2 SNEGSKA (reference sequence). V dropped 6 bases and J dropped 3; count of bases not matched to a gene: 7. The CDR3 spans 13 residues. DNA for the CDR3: TGCAGTGCCCCAGCTGCGGGAGAAGAGACCCAGTACTTC. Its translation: CSAPAAGEETQYF.

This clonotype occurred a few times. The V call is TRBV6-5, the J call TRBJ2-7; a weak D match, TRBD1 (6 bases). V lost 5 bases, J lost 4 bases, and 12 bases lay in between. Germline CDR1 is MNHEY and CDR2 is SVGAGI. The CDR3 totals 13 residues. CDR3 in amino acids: CASSHTTGYEQYF. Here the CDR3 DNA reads TGTGCCAGCAGTCACACGACAGGTTACGAGCAGTACTTC.

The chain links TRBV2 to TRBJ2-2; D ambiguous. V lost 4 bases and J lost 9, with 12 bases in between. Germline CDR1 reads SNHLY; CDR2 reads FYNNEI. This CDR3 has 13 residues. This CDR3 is CASSGSAVRELFF. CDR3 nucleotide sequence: TGTGCCAGCAGTGGTTCGGCAGTCAGGGAGCTGTTTTTT.

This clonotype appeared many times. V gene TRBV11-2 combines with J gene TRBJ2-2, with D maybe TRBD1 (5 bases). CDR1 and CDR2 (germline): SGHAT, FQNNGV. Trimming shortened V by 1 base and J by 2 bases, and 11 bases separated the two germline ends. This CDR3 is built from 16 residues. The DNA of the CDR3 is TGTGCCAGCAGCTTAGGTGTCAGGGCAAACACCGGGGAGCTGTTTTTT. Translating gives CASSLGVRANTGELFF. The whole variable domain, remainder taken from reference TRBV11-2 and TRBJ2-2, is EAGVAQSPRYKIIEKRQSVAFWCNPISGHATLYWYQQILGQGPKLLIQFQNNGVVDDSQLPKDRFSAERLKGVDSTLKIQPAKLEDSAVYLCASSLGVRANTGELFFGEGSRLTVL.

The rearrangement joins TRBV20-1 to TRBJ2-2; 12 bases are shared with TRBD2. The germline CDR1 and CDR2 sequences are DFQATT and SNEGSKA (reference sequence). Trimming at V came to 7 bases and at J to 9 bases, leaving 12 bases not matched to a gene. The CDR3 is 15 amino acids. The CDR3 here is CSEFLAGGPNRELFF. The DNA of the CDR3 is TGCAGTGAATTTCTAGCGGGGGGGCCAAACCGGGAGCTGTTTTTT.

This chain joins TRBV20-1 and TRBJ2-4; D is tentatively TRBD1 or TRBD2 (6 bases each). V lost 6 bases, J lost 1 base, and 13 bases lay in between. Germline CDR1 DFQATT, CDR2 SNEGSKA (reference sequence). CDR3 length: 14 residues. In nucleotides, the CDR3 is TGCAGTGCCCACTGGGGGGCGGCCAAAAACATTCAGTACTTC. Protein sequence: CSAHWGAAKNIQYF.

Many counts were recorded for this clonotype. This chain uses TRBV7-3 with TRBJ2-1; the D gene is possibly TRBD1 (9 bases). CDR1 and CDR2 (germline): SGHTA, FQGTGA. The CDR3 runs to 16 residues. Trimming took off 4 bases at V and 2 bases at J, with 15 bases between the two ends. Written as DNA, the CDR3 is TGTGCCAGCAGCTCGGGGGGGACAGGGACCTACAATGAGCAGTTCTTC. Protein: CASSSGGTGTYNEQFF. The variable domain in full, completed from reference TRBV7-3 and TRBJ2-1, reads GAGVSQTPSNKVTEKGKYVELRCDPISGHTALYWYRQSLGQGPEFLIYFQGTGAADDSGLPNDRFFAVRPEGSVSTLKIQRTERGDSAVYLCASSSGGTGTYNEQFFGPGTRLTVL.

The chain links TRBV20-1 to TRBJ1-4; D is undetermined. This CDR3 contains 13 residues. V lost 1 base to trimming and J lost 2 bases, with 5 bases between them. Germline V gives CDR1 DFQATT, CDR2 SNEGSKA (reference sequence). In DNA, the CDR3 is TGCAGTGCTAGAGTAGAGACTAATGAAAAACTGTTTTTT. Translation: CSARVETNEKLFF.